Many counts were recorded for the clone carrying this TCR beta chain. TCRdb fed the 5' RACE reads into MiXCR, producing one record per CDR3 protein. The data contain more than 350,000 distinct CDR3 sequences, around a tenth of them seen just once; the ten biggest clones take up roughly a sixth. The sample belongs to a study of T cells after yellow fever vaccination. CDR3 length equals 14 residues. Trimming stripped 0 bases from V and 1 base from J, with 7 bases between. Germline lookup yields CDR1 SGHRS and CDR2 YFSETQ. V usage is TRBV5-1 and J usage is TRBJ1-1; D unresolved. The sample here was PBMCs, taken on the day of the first yellow fever vaccination. The TCR sequence derives from a man younger than 30 who received the YFV17D yellow fever vaccine. The CDR3 is CASSLGQWNTEAFF. DNA of the CDR3: TGCGCCAGCAGCTTGGGTCAGTGGAACACTGAAGCTTTCTTT. The whole variable domain, remainder taken from reference TRBV5-1 and TRBJ1-1, is KAGVTQTPRYLIKTRGQQVTLSCSPISGHRSVSWYQQTPGQGLQFLFEYFSETQRNKGNFPGRFSGRQFSNSRSEMNVSTLELGDSALYLCASSLGQWNTEAFFGQGTRLTVV.